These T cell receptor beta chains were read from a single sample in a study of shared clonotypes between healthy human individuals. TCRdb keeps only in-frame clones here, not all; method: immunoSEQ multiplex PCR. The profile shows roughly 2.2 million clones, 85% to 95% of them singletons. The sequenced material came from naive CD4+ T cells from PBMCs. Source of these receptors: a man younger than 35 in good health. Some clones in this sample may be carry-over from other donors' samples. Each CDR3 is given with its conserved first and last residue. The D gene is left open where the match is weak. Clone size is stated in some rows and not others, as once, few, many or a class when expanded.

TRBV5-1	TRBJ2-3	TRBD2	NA	TGCGCCAGCAGCCGTGAACGACTAGCGGACTCCACAGATACGCAGTATTTT	CASSRERLADSTDTQYF
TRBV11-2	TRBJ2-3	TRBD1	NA	TGTGCCAGCAGCTCTCTCCAGGGGGCCAGTCGAGATACGCAGTATTTT	CASSSLQGASRDTQYF
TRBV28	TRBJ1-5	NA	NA	TGTGCCAGCCGGCTTCTGACACCGGGACAGCCCCAGCATTTT	CASRLLTPGQPQHF
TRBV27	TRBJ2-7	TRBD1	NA	TGTGCCAGCAAGCAGGGGGCGGGCTACGAGCAGTACTTC	CASKQGAGYEQYF
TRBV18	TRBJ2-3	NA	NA	TGTGCCAGCTCACCATATAGTGTTGATACGCAGTATTTT	CASSPYSVDTQYF
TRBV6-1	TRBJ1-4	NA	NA	TGTGCCAGCAGAGGGGGGGGGTTCGGGAATGAAAAACTGTTTTTT	CASRGGGFGNEKLFF
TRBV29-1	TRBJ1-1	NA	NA	TGCAGCGTTGTCGGGGCGACCCAAGCTTTCTTT	CSVVGATQAFF
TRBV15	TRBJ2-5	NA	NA	TGTGCCACCAGCAGACAGCCCAGGGAGACCCAGTACTTC	CATSRQPRETQYF
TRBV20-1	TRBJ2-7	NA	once	TGCAGTGCAAGTGGTGTTTACGAGCAGTACTTC	CSASGVYEQYF
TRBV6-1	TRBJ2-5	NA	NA	TGTGCCAGCCGCGGCCAAGAGACCCAGTACTTC	CASRGQETQYF
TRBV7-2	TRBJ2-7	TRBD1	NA	TGTGCCAGCAGCTTATCGGGGACAGGGTCCTACGAGCAGTACTTC	CASSLSGTGSYEQYF
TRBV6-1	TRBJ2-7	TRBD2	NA	TGTGCCAGCAGGATTAGCGGGAGGGCCTGGGAGCAGTACTTC	CASRISGRAWEQYF
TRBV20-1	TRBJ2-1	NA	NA	TGCAGTCCCGGAAACAGCTATGAGCAGTTCTTC	CSPGNSYEQFF
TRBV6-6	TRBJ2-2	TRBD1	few	TGTGCCAGCAGGCCCCACGACAGGGACACCGGGGAGCTGTTTTTT	CASRPHDRDTGELFF
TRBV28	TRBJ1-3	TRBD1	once	TGTGCCAGCACCGAAACAGGGGGCGCAACTGGAAACACCATATATTTT	CASTETGGATGNTIYF
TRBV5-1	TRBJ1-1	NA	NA	TGCGCCAGCAGTCGAACAGGACCCCCGGGCCCTGAAGCTTTCTTT	CASSRTGPPGPEAFF
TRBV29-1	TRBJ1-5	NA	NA	TGCAGCGTTGTTTCTGGGGCTGGCAATCAGCCCCAGCATTTT	CSVVSGAGNQPQHF
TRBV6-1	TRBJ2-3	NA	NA	TGTGCCAGCAGTGAAGCAGGGGCTCGCCGGAGGAGTACGCAGTATTTT	CASSEAGARRRSTQYF
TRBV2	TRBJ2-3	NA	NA	TGTGCCAGCAGTCGACAGCTTGATACGCAGTATTTT	CASSRQLDTQYF
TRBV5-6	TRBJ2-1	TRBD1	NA	TGTGCCAGCAGCGGGAATTCGGACAGGATCATGGGGGAGCAGTTCTTC	CASSGNSDRIMGEQFF
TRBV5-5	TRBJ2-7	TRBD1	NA	TGTGCCAGCAGCTGGACCGGGACAGGAATGGTCTACGAGCAGTACTTC	CASSWTGTGMVYEQYF
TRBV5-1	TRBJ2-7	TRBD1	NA	TGCGCCAGCAGCCCCCGGGACAGTGCCTACGAGCAGTACTTC	CASSPRDSAYEQYF
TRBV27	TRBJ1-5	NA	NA	TGTGCCAGCAGTCCGCAGCAGGGAGCCCAGCATTTT	CASSPQQGAQHF
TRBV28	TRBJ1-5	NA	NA	TGTGCCAGCAGAACAGGATTGCAGCCCCAGCATTTT	CASRTGLQPQHF
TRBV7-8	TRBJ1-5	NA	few	TGTGCCAGCAGAGTTGGAGCGGGGGTCAATCAGCCCCAGCATTTT	CASRVGAGVNQPQHF
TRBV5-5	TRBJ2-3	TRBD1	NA	TGTGCCAGCAGCCGGGACAGAGTTAGCACAGATACGCAGTATTTT	CASSRDRVSTDTQYF
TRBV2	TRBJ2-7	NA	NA	TGTGCCAGCAGAGGCGTTAAGAGCAGGGTGTACGAGCAGTACTTC	CASRGVKSRVYEQYF
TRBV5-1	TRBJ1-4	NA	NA	TGCGCCAGCAGCGGGGGACACCAGGGAGGAGAAAAACTGTTTTTT	CASSGGHQGGEKLFF
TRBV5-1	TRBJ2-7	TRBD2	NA	TGCGCCAGCAGCTTGTTAGCGGGGCCAAGGCCATTTTACGAGCAGTACTTC	CASSLLAGPRPFYEQYF
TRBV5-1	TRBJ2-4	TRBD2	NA	TGCGCCAGCAGCTTGGGGCGACTAGCTGTGAAAAACATTCAGTACTTC	CASSLGRLAVKNIQYF
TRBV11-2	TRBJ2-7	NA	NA	TGTGCCAGCAGCTTACCCGGGGCTTGGGAGCAGTACTTC	CASSLPGAWEQYF
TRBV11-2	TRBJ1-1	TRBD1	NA	TGTGCCAGCAGCTTACGACAGGGATTGAACACTGAAGCTTTCTTT	CASSLRQGLNTEAFF
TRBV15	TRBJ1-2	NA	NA	TGTGCCACCAGCAGAGATCGGGGGCTAGGGGGCTACACCTTC	CATSRDRGLGGYTF
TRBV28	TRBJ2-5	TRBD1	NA	TGTGCCAGCAGTTTGGCCGCGACAGGGCGAGAGACCCAGTACTTC	CASSLAATGRETQYF
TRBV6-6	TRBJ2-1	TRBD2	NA	TGTGCCAGCAGTTCAAGGACTAGCGGGAGGAATGAGCAGTTCTTC	CASSSRTSGRNEQFF
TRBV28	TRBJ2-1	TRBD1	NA	TGTGCCAGCAGCCTCAGGACAGGGGGAAGCTCCTACAATGAGCAGTTCTTC	CASSLRTGGSSYNEQFF
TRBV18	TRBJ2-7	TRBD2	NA	TGTGCCAGCTCACGGGCCGGGGGGTCCTACGAGCAGTACTTC	CASSRAGGSYEQYF
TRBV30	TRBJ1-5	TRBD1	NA	TGTGCCTGGGACAGGGAGAGCAATCAGCCCCAGCATTTT	CAWDRESNQPQHF